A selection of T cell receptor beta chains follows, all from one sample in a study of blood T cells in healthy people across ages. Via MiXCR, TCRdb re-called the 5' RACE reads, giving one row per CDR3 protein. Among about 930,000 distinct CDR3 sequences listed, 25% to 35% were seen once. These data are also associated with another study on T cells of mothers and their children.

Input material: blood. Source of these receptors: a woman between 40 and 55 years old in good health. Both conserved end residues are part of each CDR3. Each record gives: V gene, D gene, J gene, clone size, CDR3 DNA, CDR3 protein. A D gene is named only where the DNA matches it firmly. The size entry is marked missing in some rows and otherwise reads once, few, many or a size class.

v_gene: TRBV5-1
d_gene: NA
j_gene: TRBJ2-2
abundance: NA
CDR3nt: TGCGCCAGCAGCTTACAGGGAGGCGCCGGGGAGCTGTTTTTT
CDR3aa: CASSLQGGAGELFF

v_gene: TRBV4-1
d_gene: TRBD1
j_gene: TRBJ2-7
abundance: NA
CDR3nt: TGCGCCAGCAGCCAAGCAAGCAGGGGGCGTAGCGAGCAGTACTTC
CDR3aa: CASSQASRGRSEQYF

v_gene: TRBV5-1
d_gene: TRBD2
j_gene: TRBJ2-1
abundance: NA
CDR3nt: TGCGCCAGCAGCTTGGCGCTAGCGGGGCAGGGTGAGCAGTTCTTC
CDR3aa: CASSLALAGQGEQFF

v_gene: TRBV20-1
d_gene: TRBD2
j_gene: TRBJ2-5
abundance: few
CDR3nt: TGCAGTGCTAGAGCGGCTAGCGGGGTGGTAGAGACCCAGTACTTC
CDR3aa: CSARAASGVVETQYF

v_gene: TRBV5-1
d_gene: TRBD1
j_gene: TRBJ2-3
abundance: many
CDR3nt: TGCGCCAGCAGGACAGGGGAGAGCACAGATACGCAGTATTTT
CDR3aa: CASRTGESTDTQYF

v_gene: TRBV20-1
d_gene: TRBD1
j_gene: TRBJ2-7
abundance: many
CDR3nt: TGCAGTGCCACCACCGGGACAGGGGGGAACGAGCAGTACTTC
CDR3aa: CSATTGTGGNEQYF

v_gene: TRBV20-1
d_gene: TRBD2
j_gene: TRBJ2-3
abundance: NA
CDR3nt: TGCAGTGCTAGAGCTAGCGGGGCCCTATGGGATACGCAGTATTTT
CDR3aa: CSARASGALWDTQYF

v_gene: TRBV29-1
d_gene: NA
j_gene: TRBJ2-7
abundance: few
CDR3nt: TGCGGCGTTGAAGAGGGTCCGGGATTGGACGAGCAGTACTTC
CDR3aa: CGVEEGPGLDEQYF

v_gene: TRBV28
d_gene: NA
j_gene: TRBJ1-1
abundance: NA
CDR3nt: TGTGCCAGCAGGTACAACATGAACACTGAAGCTTTCTTT
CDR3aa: CASRYNMNTEAFF

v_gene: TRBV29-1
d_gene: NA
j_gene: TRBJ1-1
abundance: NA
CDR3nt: TGCAGCGCGGACAATCTCGCTGAAGCTTTCTTT
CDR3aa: CSADNLAEAFF

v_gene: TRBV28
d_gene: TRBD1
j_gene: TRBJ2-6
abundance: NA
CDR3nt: TGTGCCAGCAGTTCCAACCGGGACAGGGGTCGACATAGGGGGGCCAACGTCCCGACTTTC
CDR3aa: CASSSNRDRGRHRGANVPTF

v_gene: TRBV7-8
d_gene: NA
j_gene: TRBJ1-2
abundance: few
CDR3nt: TGTGCCAGCAGAAGGGACGGTCGGAACTATGGCTACACCTTC
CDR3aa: CASRRDGRNYGYTF

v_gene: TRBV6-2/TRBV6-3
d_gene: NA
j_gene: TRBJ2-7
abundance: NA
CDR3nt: TGTGCCAGCGGATACACCGTTATCGACGAGCAGTACTTC
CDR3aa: CASGYTVIDEQYF

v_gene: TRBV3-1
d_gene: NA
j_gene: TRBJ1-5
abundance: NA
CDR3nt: TGTGCCAGTAGCCAGAGCTTTGGGGGGACCGAGGGGAAGCAGCCCCAGCATTTT
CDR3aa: CASSQSFGGTEGKQPQHF

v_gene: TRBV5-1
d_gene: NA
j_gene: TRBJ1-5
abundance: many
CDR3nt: TGCGCCAGCAGCTTGGATGGGGGCGCGGGTCAGCCCCAGCATTTT
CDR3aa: CASSLDGGAGQPQHF

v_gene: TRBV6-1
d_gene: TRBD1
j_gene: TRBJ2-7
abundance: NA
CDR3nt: TGTGCCAGCAGCAGGACAGGGGGTGGGGAGCAGTACTTC
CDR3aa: CASSRTGGGEQYF

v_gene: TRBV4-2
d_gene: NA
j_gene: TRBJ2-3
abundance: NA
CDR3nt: TGTGCCAGCAGCCAAGATTTAAGCCTCACTGGTGGCACAGATACGCAGTATTTT
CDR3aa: CASSQDLSLTGGTDTQYF

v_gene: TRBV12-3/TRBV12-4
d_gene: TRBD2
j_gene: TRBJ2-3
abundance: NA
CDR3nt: TGTGCCAGCATCCCTGGGACTAGCGGGGCTCCAGATACGCAGTATTTT
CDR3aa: CASIPGTSGAPDTQYF

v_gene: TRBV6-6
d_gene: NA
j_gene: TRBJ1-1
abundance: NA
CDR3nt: TGTGCCAGCAGTTACTCGAGTCGGGGCACTGAAGCTTTCTTT
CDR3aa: CASSYSSRGTEAFF

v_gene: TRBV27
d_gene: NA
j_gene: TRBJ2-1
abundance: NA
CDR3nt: TGTGCCAGCAGTTTTAGGAGCCCCACTACCTACGAGCAGTTCTTC
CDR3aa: CASSFRSPTTYEQFF

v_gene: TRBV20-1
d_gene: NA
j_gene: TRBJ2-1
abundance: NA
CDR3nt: TGCAGTGCCCCCTACGGAAGGAATGAGCAGTTCTTC
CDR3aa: CSAPYGRNEQFF

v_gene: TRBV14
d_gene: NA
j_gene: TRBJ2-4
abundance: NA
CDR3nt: TGTGCCAGCAGCCTAACGGAGCCTAAAGAGACCCGGTACTTC
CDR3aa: CASSLTEPKETRYF

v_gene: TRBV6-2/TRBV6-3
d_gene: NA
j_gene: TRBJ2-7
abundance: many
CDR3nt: TGTGCCAGCAGCCAAGACTGGCGCTACGAGCAGTACTTC
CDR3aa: CASSQDWRYEQYF

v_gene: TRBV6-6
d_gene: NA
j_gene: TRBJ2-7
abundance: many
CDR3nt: TGTGCCAGCAGTTACGGGACTGTGGGCGAGCAGTACTTC
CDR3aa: CASSYGTVGEQYF

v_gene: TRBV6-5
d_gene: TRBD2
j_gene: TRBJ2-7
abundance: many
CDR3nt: TGTGCCAGCAGTTACTCGTCGAGGGCTAGCGGGTCGAGCTCCTACGAGCAGTACTTC
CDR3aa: CASSYSSRASGSSSYEQYF

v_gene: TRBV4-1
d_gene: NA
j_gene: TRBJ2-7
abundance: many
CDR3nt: TGCGCCAGCAGCCAAGAGGGGCAGGGCTACGAGCAGTACTTC
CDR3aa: CASSQEGQGYEQYF

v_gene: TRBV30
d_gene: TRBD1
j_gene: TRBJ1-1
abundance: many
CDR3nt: TGTGCCTGGAGTAGGGACAGGGGATTAACTTTCTTT
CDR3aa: CAWSRDRGLTFF

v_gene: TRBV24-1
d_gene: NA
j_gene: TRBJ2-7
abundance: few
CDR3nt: TGTGCCACAAGGGCGGCAGGGGACTACGAGCAGTACTTC
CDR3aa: CATRAAGDYEQYF

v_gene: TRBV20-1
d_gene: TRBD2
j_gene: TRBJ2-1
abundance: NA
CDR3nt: TGCAGTGCCCGAGCGGGGGGGACCTGGGATGAGCAGTTCTTC
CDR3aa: CSARAGGTWDEQFF

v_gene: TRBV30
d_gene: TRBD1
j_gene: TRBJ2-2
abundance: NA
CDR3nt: TGTGCCTGGAGTCCCTGGACAGGGTGGGGAAGAACCGGGGAGCTGTTTTTT
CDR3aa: CAWSPWTGWGRTGELFF

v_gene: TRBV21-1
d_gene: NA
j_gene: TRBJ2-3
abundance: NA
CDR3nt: TGTGCCAGCAGCAATACGGCCTGCACAGATACGCAGTATTTT
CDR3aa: CASSNTACTDTQYF

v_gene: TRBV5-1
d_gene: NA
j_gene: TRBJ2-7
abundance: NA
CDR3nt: TGCGCCAGCAGCTTCTCATCCGGGAAGCCCTACGAGCAGTACTTC
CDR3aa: CASSFSSGKPYEQYF

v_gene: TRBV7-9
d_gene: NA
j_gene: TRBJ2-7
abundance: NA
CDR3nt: TGTGCCAGCAGCTTTGAGGGTAGAAACGACGAGCAGTACTTC
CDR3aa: CASSFEGRNDEQYF

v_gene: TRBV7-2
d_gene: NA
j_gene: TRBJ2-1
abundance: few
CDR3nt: TGTGCCAGCAGCTTCGCACAGGGTCAGGGCAATGAGCAGTTCTTC
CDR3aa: CASSFAQGQGNEQFF

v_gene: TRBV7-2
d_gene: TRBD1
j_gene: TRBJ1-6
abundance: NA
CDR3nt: TGTGCCAGCAGCCACCCTGAACGGACAGGGCTGTCACCCCTCCACTTT
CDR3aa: CASSHPERTGLSPLHF

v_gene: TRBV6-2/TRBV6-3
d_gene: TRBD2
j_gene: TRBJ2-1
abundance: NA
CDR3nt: TGTGCCAGCAGTTACCCTAGCGGGGGGGCCCGCAATGAGCAGTTCTTC
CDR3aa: CASSYPSGGARNEQFF

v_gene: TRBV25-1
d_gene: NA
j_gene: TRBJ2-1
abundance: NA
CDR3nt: TGTGCCAGCAGTGGGTCGGGGGGCCCCTACTACAATGAGCAGTTCTTC
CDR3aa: CASSGSGGPYYNEQFF

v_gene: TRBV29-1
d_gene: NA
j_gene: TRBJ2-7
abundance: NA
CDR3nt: TGCAGCGCCATAAAAGTCGGGGTCCGACGCGAGCAGTACTTC
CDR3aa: CSAIKVGVRREQYF

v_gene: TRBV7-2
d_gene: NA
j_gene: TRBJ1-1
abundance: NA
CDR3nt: TGTGCCAGCAGCTCCCCGGTTGTGCGGACTGAAGCTTTCTTT
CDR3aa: CASSSPVVRTEAFF

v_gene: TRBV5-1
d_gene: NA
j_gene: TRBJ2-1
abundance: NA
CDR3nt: TGCGCCAGCAGCACGGGGACGGATATACAGAATGAGCAGTTCTTC
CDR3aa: CASSTGTDIQNEQFF

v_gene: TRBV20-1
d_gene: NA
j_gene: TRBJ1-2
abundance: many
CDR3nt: TGCAGTGCTAGAGCCCTAGCTACTGGCTACACCTTC
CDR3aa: CSARALATGYTF

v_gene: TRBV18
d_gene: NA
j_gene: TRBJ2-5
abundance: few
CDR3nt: TGTGCCAGCTCACCAGGGAACCAAAACATGCAGTACTTC
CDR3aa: CASSPGNQNMQYF

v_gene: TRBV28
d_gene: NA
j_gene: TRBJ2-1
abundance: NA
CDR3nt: TGTGCCAGCGGAATCTCGGAACTAGCAGGGGGGAGTGATGAGCAGTTCTTC
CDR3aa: CASGISELAGGSDEQFF

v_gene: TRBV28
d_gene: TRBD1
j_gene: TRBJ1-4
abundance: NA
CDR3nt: TGTGCCAGCAGTTTCCGACAGGGGCACGAAAAACTGTTTTTT
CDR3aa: CASSFRQGHEKLFF

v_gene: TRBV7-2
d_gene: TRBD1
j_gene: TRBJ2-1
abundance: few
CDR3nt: TGTGCCAGCAGCTTTACTTCGCGGACAGGCGGCAATGAGCAGTTCTTC
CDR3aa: CASSFTSRTGGNEQFF

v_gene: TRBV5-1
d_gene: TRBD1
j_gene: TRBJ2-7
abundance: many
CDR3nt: TGCGCCAGCAGCTTGGGGGGACAGGGCTACGAGCAGTACTTC
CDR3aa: CASSLGGQGYEQYF

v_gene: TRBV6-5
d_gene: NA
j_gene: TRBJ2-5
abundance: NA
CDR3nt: TGTGCCAGCAGTTACCGAGACCCGGAGACCCAGTACTTC
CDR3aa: CASSYRDPETQYF

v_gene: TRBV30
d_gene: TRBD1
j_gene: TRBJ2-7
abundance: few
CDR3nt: TGTGCCGGGGACAGGGGGAACGAGCAGTACTTC
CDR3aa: CAGDRGNEQYF

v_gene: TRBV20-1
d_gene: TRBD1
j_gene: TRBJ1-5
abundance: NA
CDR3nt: TGCAGTGGACAGGGGTTAGGCAATCAGCCCCAGCATTTT
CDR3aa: CSGQGLGNQPQHF

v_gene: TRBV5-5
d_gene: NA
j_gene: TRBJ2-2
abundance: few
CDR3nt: TGTGCCAGCAGCTTTCTGGACACCGGGGAGCTGTTTTTT
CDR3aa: CASSFLDTGELFF

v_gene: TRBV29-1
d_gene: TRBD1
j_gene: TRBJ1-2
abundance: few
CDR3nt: TGCAGCGTCGCGACAGGGGATCAAGGCTACACCTTC
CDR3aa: CSVATGDQGYTF

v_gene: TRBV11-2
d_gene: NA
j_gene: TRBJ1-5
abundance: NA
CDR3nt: TGTGCCAGCAGCGGCGGACAGTTCAATCAGCCCCAGCATTTT
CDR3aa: CASSGGQFNQPQHF

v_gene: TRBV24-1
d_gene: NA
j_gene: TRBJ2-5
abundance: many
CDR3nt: TGTGCCACCAGTGGTGACAACGCCTGGGAGACCCAGTACTTC
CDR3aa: CATSGDNAWETQYF

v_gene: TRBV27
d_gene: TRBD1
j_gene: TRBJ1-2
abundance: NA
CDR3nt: TGTGCCAGCAAAGGGACAGGGACTAACTATGGCTACACCTTC
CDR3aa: CASKGTGTNYGYTF

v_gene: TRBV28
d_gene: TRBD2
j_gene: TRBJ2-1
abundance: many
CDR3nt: TGTGCCAGCAGTACCCCCCGAACTAGCGGCCACAATGAGCAGTTCTTC
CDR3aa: CASSTPRTSGHNEQFF